What follows is one T cell receptor beta chain and its context. Its antigen is still unknown. This sample is drawn from a study of Ad26.COV2.S vaccination and SARS-CoV-2 variants. TCRdb keeps only in-frame clones here, not all; method: immunoSEQ multiplex PCR. The table shows about 94,000 clones, with 82% occurring only once. Notes on the study in general: Breadth of non-spike TCRs did not differ between vaccinees and placebo recipients. Vaccine recipients surpassed placebo recipients in spike-specific TCR breadth. Breadth, reportedly substantial, characterized the spike-specific CD8+ and CD4+ T cell responses after vaccination. Total T cell responses may have been underestimated by the TCR breadth and depth analyses.

This CDR3 is built from 15 residues. J lost 0 bases, V lost 3 bases, and 4 bases had no gene match. Looked up from germline, CDR1 is SGHRS and CDR2 is YFSETQ. The chain joins TRBV5-1 to TRBJ2-7; 9 bases map to TRBD1. Sequenced here: peripheral blood, sampled after recovery from COVID-19. The clonotype was recovered from a human donor who had recovered from COVID-19. The CDR3 nucleotides read TGCGCCAGCAGCTGGGGACAGGGAATCTCCTACGAGCAGTACTTC. Amino acid sequence: CASSWGQGISYEQYF.